The sequence of this T cell receptor beta chain was determined in a study of chemoradiotherapy in HPV16-positive cancers. Whole-study results and caveats: Non-HPV-specific T cells did not expand in tumors during treatment, whereas candidate HPV-specific clones and E7-related motifs did. HPV-specific T cells were functionally defined from only a couple of HPV16-positive patients.

A word on this clone: Antigen unknown.

Samples were taken several times over chemoradiotherapy. This CDR3 has 13 residues. Germline CDR1 is MNHEY and CDR2 is SVGAGI. The V end was cut by 2 bases, the J end by 10 bases, with 11 bases between. The data were produced by immunoSEQ multiplex PCR, yet TCRdb's version contains in-frame clones alone and is incomplete. The sample has almost 5,500 clones; roughly 70% are singletons. This receptor was identified in a human donor with HPV-associated anogenital cancer. The sample in question was tumor tissue, obtained from a patient who underwent chemoradiotherapy. The V gene is TRBV6-5, the J gene TRBJ1-4; weak D call: TRBD1 (6 bases). The CDR3 spells CASSYRGGGKLFF. The CDR3, as DNA: TGTGCCAGCAGTTACAGGGGGGGTGGAAAACTGTTTTTT.